Detailed here is one T cell receptor beta chain. The sample providers were healthy Caucasian people from Russia, aged about 6 to 100. J gave up 3 bases and V 7 bases, and 4 bases lay outside the gene matches. CDR3 length: 13 residues. Per germline, CDR1 MNHNS and CDR2 SASEGT. These data come from a study of blood T cells in healthy people across ages. The authors ran a second PCR of about 6 to 11 cycles using a sample-barcoded 5' primer and a J-beta primer mix. Via MiXCR, TCRdb re-called the 5' RACE reads, giving one row per CDR3 protein. The sample contains fewer than 600,000 distinct CDR3 sequences, about 27% of which appear only once. This same sample was also taken into another study, of T cells of mothers and their children.

The genes are TRBV6-1 and TRBJ2-5; TRBD2 matches 8 bases. Sequencing was carried out using blood. The receptor comes from a boy younger than 10 in good health. CDR3 sequence reads: CASKYSGEETQYF. As DNA, the CDR3 is TGTGCCAGCAAATATAGCGGGGAAGAGACCCAGTACTTC.